This is a list of T cell receptor beta chains from one sample in a study of T cells after yellow fever vaccination. TCRdb processed the 5' RACE reads anew with MiXCR; each CDR3 protein has one entry. The sample records about 310,000 distinct CDR3 sequences, 3.6% being singletons. The specimen was PBMCs, collected on the day of the yellow fever booster vaccination. The source is a man aged 18 to 29 who received the YFV17D yellow fever vaccine. CDR3s leave out the opening cysteine and the closing phenylalanine or tryptophan. Rows may omit the clone size; those that give it use once, few, many or a size class.

CDR3 length: 11
clone size: many
V gene: TRBV5-1
CDR3 protein: ASSQGPNEKLF

CDR3 length: 10
clone size: NA
V gene: TRBV12-3/TRBV12-4
CDR3 protein: ASGRGTDTQY

CDR3 length: 12
clone size: few
V gene: TRBV6-2/TRBV6-3
CDR3 protein: ATRGGLGTGELF

CDR3 length: 12
clone size: NA
V gene: TRBV4-2
CDR3 protein: ASSQDGTQYGYT

CDR3 length: 19
clone size: many
V gene: TRBV15
CDR3 protein: ATSREVMGGGRAMLQETQY

CDR3 length: 13
clone size: few
V gene: TRBV7-9
CDR3 protein: ASSFPGQGLNEQF

CDR3 length: 12
clone size: few
V gene: TRBV13
CDR3 protein: ASRPAYSTDTQY

CDR3 length: 15
clone size: few
V gene: TRBV5-1
CDR3 protein: ASSSGYSGGSADTQY

CDR3 length: 13
clone size: many
V gene: TRBV20-1
CDR3 protein: SARDPGLGTDTQY

CDR3 length: 12
clone size: NA
V gene: TRBV14
CDR3 protein: ASSQELITDTQY

CDR3 length: 13
clone size: many
V gene: TRBV29-1
CDR3 protein: SVVWPTDSQETQY

CDR3 length: 12
clone size: few
V gene: TRBV5-1
CDR3 protein: ASSSAASNYGYT

CDR3 length: 14
clone size: many
V gene: TRBV27
CDR3 protein: ASSLWGGNSNQPQH

CDR3 length: 11
clone size: many
V gene: TRBV6-5
CDR3 protein: ASSVELGGEQY

CDR3 length: 12
clone size: NA
V gene: TRBV14
CDR3 protein: ASSPFNRGDGYT

CDR3 length: 10
clone size: many
V gene: TRBV6-5
CDR3 protein: ASSYRGETQY

CDR3 length: 15
clone size: many
V gene: TRBV4-3
CDR3 protein: ASSQGPGLAGDNEQF

CDR3 length: 12
clone size: many
V gene: TRBV5-1
CDR3 protein: ASSLEGVRETQY

CDR3 length: 12
clone size: few
V gene: TRBV4-2
CDR3 protein: ASSQEEGAGELF

CDR3 length: 11
clone size: many
V gene: TRBV6-2/TRBV6-3
CDR3 protein: ASSGGRTYEQY

CDR3 length: 11
clone size: many
V gene: TRBV29-1
CDR3 protein: SVFTGTENIQY

CDR3 length: 14
clone size: NA
V gene: TRBV7-6
CDR3 protein: ASSLGGLAAVSEQF

CDR3 length: 11
clone size: NA
V gene: TRBV7-3
CDR3 protein: ASSDYLRDTQY

CDR3 length: 12
clone size: many
V gene: TRBV5-1
CDR3 protein: ASSFRGSSYEQY

CDR3 length: 12
clone size: few
V gene: TRBV3-1
CDR3 protein: ASSPWKSSYEQY

CDR3 length: 11
clone size: few
V gene: TRBV5-6
CDR3 protein: ASSLRDRVIQY

CDR3 length: 14
clone size: many
V gene: TRBV7-8
CDR3 protein: ASRPFRAQRANVLT

CDR3 length: 11
clone size: few
V gene: TRBV4-3
CDR3 protein: ASSQVDIGFLH

CDR3 length: 9
clone size: many
V gene: TRBV10-3
CDR3 protein: AISAPGELF

CDR3 length: 12
clone size: many
V gene: TRBV15
CDR3 protein: ATSVDRGRTEAF

CDR3 length: 12
clone size: many
V gene: TRBV23-1
CDR3 protein: ASGHGSGQETQY

CDR3 length: 12
clone size: many
V gene: TRBV12-3/TRBV12-4
CDR3 protein: ASSFAGSPDTQY

CDR3 length: 15
clone size: NA
V gene: TRBV4-1
CDR3 protein: ASSQPPEGGAYNEQF

CDR3 length: 13
clone size: many
V gene: TRBV4-1
CDR3 protein: ASSQVSGTNYGYT

CDR3 length: 14
clone size: many
V gene: TRBV5-1
CDR3 protein: ASSLFGTQNTGELF

CDR3 length: 13
clone size: many
V gene: TRBV20-1
CDR3 protein: SAERLAGGTDTQY

CDR3 length: 12
clone size: NA
V gene: TRBV7-2
CDR3 protein: ASNWGTVYNEQF

CDR3 length: 11
clone size: many
V gene: TRBV11-2
CDR3 protein: ASSSGTGEPQH

CDR3 length: 10
clone size: NA
V gene: TRBV30
CDR3 protein: AWSVWSDEQY

CDR3 length: 11
clone size: NA
V gene: TRBV19
CDR3 protein: ASSAGAYNEQF

CDR3 length: 12
clone size: many
V gene: TRBV5-5
CDR3 protein: ASSRAGVGSEQY

CDR3 length: 13
clone size: few
V gene: TRBV5-6
CDR3 protein: ASSVGGGGLYEQY

CDR3 length: 14
clone size: many
V gene: TRBV7-6
CDR3 protein: ASSLADRQGGGELF

CDR3 length: 15
clone size: many
V gene: TRBV2
CDR3 protein: ASSGSRAVSLKNIQY

CDR3 length: 11
clone size: many
V gene: TRBV24-1
CDR3 protein: ATRGQNTGELF

CDR3 length: 12
clone size: few
V gene: TRBV5-1
CDR3 protein: ASSWGTGDYGYT

CDR3 length: 14
clone size: NA
V gene: TRBV5-6
CDR3 protein: DSSLLKEGNTGELF

CDR3 length: 11
clone size: few
V gene: TRBV5-4
CDR3 protein: ASVFRGADTQY

CDR3 length: 13
clone size: many
V gene: TRBV12-3/TRBV12-4
CDR3 protein: ASSPPDFWGETQY

CDR3 length: 13
clone size: many
V gene: TRBV12-3/TRBV12-4
CDR3 protein: ASSLRGQSTDTQY

CDR3 length: 11
clone size: few
V gene: TRBV2
CDR3 protein: ASSAGIGETQY

CDR3 length: 15
clone size: few
V gene: TRBV7-8
CDR3 protein: ASSFATGTGLPDTQY

CDR3 length: 16
clone size: few
V gene: TRBV4-3
CDR3 protein: ASSQGPSGGANTGELF

CDR3 length: 12
clone size: many
V gene: TRBV7-2
CDR3 protein: ASSFSGSSYEQY

CDR3 length: 14
clone size: many
V gene: TRBV20-1
CDR3 protein: SARDVLAGMSYEQY

CDR3 length: 12
clone size: few
V gene: TRBV12-3/TRBV12-4
CDR3 protein: ASSHRNRPGELF

CDR3 length: 14
clone size: many
V gene: TRBV7-8
CDR3 protein: ASSFVAGVNTGELF

CDR3 length: 10
clone size: few
V gene: TRBV29-1
CDR3 protein: SGGGVNTEAF